Listed here are 18 T cell receptor beta chains from one sample, sequenced in a study of CXCR3-negative and CXCR3-positive naive CD8 T cells. Study-level results: TRB CDR3s of CXCR3-positive naive cells were more hydrophobic than those of CXCR3-negative naive cells.

UMI-labeled TRB cDNA libraries were prepared by 5' RACE. TCRdb re-analyzed the 5' RACE reads; it lists each CDR3 protein once, without DNA. Its listing shows under 85,000 distinct CDR3 sequences. These TCRs' antigens remain unknown. The sequenced material came from naive CXCR3+ CD8+ T cells from blood. Subset meaning: CD45RO-CCR7+CD27+CD95- naive CD8+ T cells expressing CXCR3 (TNR3+). All receptors derive from a human donor in good health. Some clones in this sample may be carry-over from other donors' samples.

This chain joins TRBV10-3 and TRBJ2-7; TCRdb's assignment of TRBD1 cannot be checked, as there is no DNA. The CDR3 spans 15 residues. Germline V gene sequence: CDR1 ENHRY, CDR2 SYGVKD. This CDR3 reads CAIKQTGTGVYEQYF.

The chain recombines TRBV7-9 with TRBJ2-1; TCRdb's D call of TRBD1 is untestable without DNA. The CDR3 has 14 residues. Germline V gene lookup returns CDR1 SEHNR and CDR2 FQNEAQ (reference sequence). The CDR3 here is CASREQGSYNEQFF.

The chain combines TRBV6-2 or TRBV6-3 with TRBJ2-5; TCRdb indicates TRBD2, and absent DNA this call remains unverified. Germline V gives CDR1 MNHEY, CDR2 SVGEGT. The CDR3 is 17 residues long. The CDR3 region is CASSGLAGGKDQETQYF.

The chain recombines TRBV29-1 with TRBJ2-7; TCRdb reports TRBD1, a call that lacks DNA to check it against. The CDR3 has 12 amino acids. Per germline, CDR1 SQVTM and CDR2 ANQGSEA. CDR3 amino acids: CSVVPGGYEQYF.

V gene TRBV29-1 combines with J gene TRBJ1-2; as DNA is missing, the TRBD1 call by TCRdb cannot be tested. The germline gives CDR1 SQVTM, CDR2 ANQGSEA. CDR3 length: 13 amino acids. This CDR3 reads CSVTGPGGYGYTF.

The chain employs TRBV28 and TRBJ2-2; TCRdb's D gene call, TRBD1, goes unchecked for lack of DNA. Per germline, CDR1 MDHEN and CDR2 SYDVKM. The length of the CDR3 is 16 residues. Here the CDR3 reads CASRPARAGGPGELFF.

The rearrangement joins TRBV10-1 to TRBJ1-1. This CDR3 is built from 14 residues. CDR1 WNHNN and CDR2 SYGVQD come from the germline V gene (reference sequence). This chain's CDR3 is CASSESGENTEAFF.

The rearrangement uses TRBV6-5 and TRBJ2-7; without DNA, the TCRdb call of TRBD1 cannot be checked. In germline, CDR1 is MNHEY, CDR2 SVGAGI. The CDR3 totals 16 residues. The CDR3 protein is CASSYWGGASSYEQYF.

V usage is TRBV12-5 and J usage is TRBJ2-1; TCRdb's D call, TRBD1, is unchecked because there is no DNA. Germline V gives CDR1 LGHNT, CDR2 FRNRAP. The CDR3 consists of 16 residues. The CDR3 region is CASGLYRGPAYNEQFF.

The chain carries TRBV5-1 and TRBJ2-7. Germline V gene data show CDR1 as SGHRS and CDR2 as YFSETQ. The CDR3 extends over 13 amino acids. The CDR3 protein is CASSLDLSYEQYF.

The chain has TRBV14 and TRBJ1-2; TCRdb picks TRBD1, but there is no DNA to check that call. CDR1 is SGHDN, CDR2 FVKESK, per germline. The length of the CDR3 is 15 residues. CDR3 residues: CASSPPLVRNYGYTF.

The CDR3 protein is CASSQGLTYEQYF. J is TRBJ2-7 and V is TRBV6-5; TCRdb indicates TRBD1, and absent DNA this call remains unverified. Germline values: CDR1 MNHEY, CDR2 SVGAGI. The CDR3 sequence is 13 residues long.

This chain connects TRBV12-3 or TRBV12-4 to TRBJ2-2; as DNA is missing, the TRBD1 call by TCRdb cannot be tested. This CDR3 region has 15 residues. The chain's CDR3 is CASSPGGLSTGELFF.

V is TRBV7-9 and J is TRBJ1-1; TCRdb designates TRBD1, a call that cannot be tested without DNA. The CDR3 is made up of 14 amino acids. CDR1 SEHNR and CDR2 FQNEAQ come from the germline V gene (reference sequence). CDR3 loop: CASTPSGLNTEAFF.

The genes are TRBV5-8 and TRBJ2-7. Germline V gene sequence: CDR1 SGHTS, CDR2 YDEGEE. CDR3 length: 12 amino acids. Here the CDR3 reads CASSLSDYEQYF.

This chain joins TRBV7-6 and TRBJ2-3; the TCRdb call, TRBD1, lacks DNA for checking. Germline V gives CDR1 SGHVS, CDR2 FNYEAQ. This CDR3 is 17 amino acids long. CDR3 loop: CASSRMGQGAVTDTQYF. The full variable domain, its missing parts supplied by reference TRBV7-6 and TRBJ2-3, is GAGVSQSPRYKVTKRGQDVALRCDPISGHVSLYWYRQALGQGPEFLTYFNYEAQQDKSGLPNDRFSAERPEGSISTLTIQRTEQRDSAMYRCASSRMGQGAVTDTQYFGPGTRLTVL.

The chain joins TRBV9 to TRBJ2-3; TCRdb's D call of TRBD1 is untestable without DNA. The length of the CDR3 is 15 residues. Looked up from germline, CDR1 is SGDLS and CDR2 is YYNGEE. CDR3 in amino acids: CASSPGDRIGDTQYF.

This sequence joins TRBV20-1 and TRBJ2-7; without DNA, the TCRdb call of TRBD1 cannot be checked. The CDR3 covers 15 residues. Germline V lookup: CDR1 DFQATT, CDR2 SNEGSKA (reference sequence). CDR3 in amino acids: CSASSFRDRGYEQYF.